This T cell receptor (beta chain) was sequenced during a study of vaccination effects on CD4 cells after COVID-19 (dated by TCRdb to between 2021 and 2023). Regarding the research as a whole: Each participant got two doses of an mRNA SARS-CoV-2 vaccine, either BNT162b2 or mRNA-1273. A total of 10 COVID-19 convalescent patients and a handful of SARS-CoV-2-naive healthy vaccine recipients were included in the full study. Cultures from other donors in the study were sequenced using the Oncomine TCR Beta short-read assay on an Illumina iSeq 100. SARS-CoV-2 spike-specific CD4+ TCR repertoires from before and after mRNA vaccination were compared in COVID-19 convalescent patients and in infection-naive vaccine recipients.

To note about this clone: The specificity of this receptor is unknown. No qualities accompany the bases; no much larger clone lies one base away.

The ViraFEST assay stimulated PBMC with viral peptide pools and then used TCR sequencing to identify antigen-specific CD4+ T cell clonotypes by expansion. After less than 13 days of culture, CD4+ T cells were isolated with the EasySep CD4+ T cell isolation kit. Negative nucleocapsid antibody results before and after vaccination confirmed that the healthy vaccine recipients had no prior SARS-CoV-2 infection. Two million PBMC per well were cultured in IMDM with roughly 5% human AB serum, 9 to 10 IU/ml IL-2 and gentamicin, plus 10 ug/ml peptides. On days 3 and 7, half of the culture medium was replaced with fresh IL-2-containing medium. Unless noted otherwise, every peptide stimulation condition was cultured in triplicate wells. Using Ficoll-Paque Plus gradient centrifugation, PBMC were separated from whole blood and then either used fresh or cryopreserved at -140C. Overlapping peptide pools spanned the spike proteins of SARS-CoV-2 and the common cold coronaviruses HCoV-NL63, HCoV-OC43 and HCoV-229E. The QIAamp micro DNA kit was used to extract genomic DNA from the cultured CD4+ T cells.

At the junction V is shortened by 1 base and J by 5 bases; bases outside the gene matches: 4. From the cysteine through the phenylalanine, the CDR3 covers 14 amino acids. The DNA shown is the 42-base CDR3, in frame from base 1. CDR1 is given as SGHTA and CDR2 as FQGNSA, both from the germline V gene. Study-wide findings and limitations: In healthy vaccine recipients, vaccine-induced clones were almost all SARS-CoV-2 mono-reactive, with only 1 of 255 cross-reactive with common cold coronaviruses. Clones induced by infection and clones induced by vaccination both contracted markedly at late timepoints after vaccination, which fits with T cell responses waning over time. The study was limited by a small number of convalescent patients, and early post-infection timepoints were lacking.

The library was obtained by the immunoSEQ multiplex PCR assay. DNA from the cultured, isolated CD4+ T cells was subjected to TCR beta CDR3 sequencing. The authors' pipeline ran thus. Non-productive TCR sequences were discarded, and reads were trimmed to the CDR3 region, with only CDR3s of 7 or more amino acids retained. The MANAFEST web app was used to pick out antigen-specific clonotypes by comparing their expansion in peptide wells with that in reference cultures. To count as positive, a clone had to show expansion at FDR<0.05 compared with the reference and with all other wells, an odds ratio above 5, and a frequency above 0.1% in two replicate wells. Cross-reactive clonotypes were defined as significantly expanded in SARS-CoV-2 spike wells and in at least one common cold coronavirus spike condition. Using the stringdist R package, CDR3 similarity was measured by Levenshtein distance, and unrooted trees were constructed with ape in R 3.6.1. The clones in this table, taken by TCRdb from immuneACCESS, are in-frame only. Not every clone is retained; where verified, under half of the shortfall comes from an unresolved V gene, and the cause of the rest is unknown. V and J calls plus clone size are reproduced from that table; the DNA served to infer D and trimming. The sample table shows tens of thousands of clones, and 55% to 75% are seen once. Of the sample, 28% is held by the ten largest clones.

The rearranged segments are TRBV7-2 and TRBJ1-1, with TRBD1 matching 7 junction bases. Specimen: CD4+ T cells from PBMCs cultured with HCoV-229E spike peptides, collected before COVID-19 vaccination. The meaning of the sample's cell subset or site label: HCoV-229E spike overlapping peptide pool stimulation. This TCR derives from a human donor who received a COVID-19 vaccine. The CDR3 is CASSLGQGVTEAFF. The nucleotide sequence is given as TGTGCCAGCAGCTTAGGTCAGGGGGTAACTGAAGCTTTCTTT.